The rows below give T cell receptor beta chains drawn from one sample of a study of blood T cell repertoires in COVID-19. Assay: immunoSEQ multiplex PCR; the TCRdb copy retains only in-frame clones and omits some. The sample holds nearly 250,000 clones, about 87% seen once. The sequencing input was PBMCs or T cells enriched from blood (not recorded which). Receptors originate from a man between 50 and 59 years old who had been exposed to COVID-19. Each CDR3 is given with its conserved first and last residue. D genes are given only for firm matches. Size is omitted from some rows. Given values are once, few, many or a class for expanded clones.

v_gene	abundance	j_gene	d_gene	CDR3nt	CDR3aa
TRBV19	-	TRBJ2-2	TRBD1	TGTGCCAGTAGTCGACAGGGGGCCGTTAGAGGCACCGGGGAGCTGTTTTTT	CASSRQGAVRGTGELFF
TRBV5-1	-	TRBJ2-7	TRBD1	TGCGCCAGCAGCCAAATAGGACAGGTCGGCGAGCAGTACTTC	CASSQIGQVGEQYF
TRBV5-8	-	TRBJ2-3	TRBD1	TGTGCCTCCCACAGGGGTACCGCACGCACAGATACGCAGTATTTT	CASHRGTARTDTQYF
TRBV19	-	TRBJ2-1	TRBD1	TGTGCCACCAAAGACAGGGTCTACAATGAGCAGTTCTTC	CATKDRVYNEQFF
TRBV7-6	-	TRBJ1-4	-	TGTGCCAGCAGCCCCCTCATTGGGCGTACCGATAATGAAAAACTGTTTTTT	CASSPLIGRTDNEKLFF
TRBV7-6	-	TRBJ1-6	-	TGTGCCAGTGGTCGGTTTTATAATTCACCCCTCCACTTT	CASGRFYNSPLHF
TRBV30	-	TRBJ1-4	TRBD1	TGTGCCTGGAGCAAAGACAGGGGCGAAAAACTGTTTTTT	CAWSKDRGEKLFF
TRBV28	-	TRBJ2-2	-	TGTGCCAGCAGTATACCTCGCGTTGACACCGGGGAGCTGTTTTTT	CASSIPRVDTGELFF
TRBV11-3	-	TRBJ2-3	-	TGTGCCAGCTCTAGGGGGGGCTACACAGATACGCAGTATTTT	CASSRGGYTDTQYF
TRBV7-6	-	TRBJ1-2	-	TGTGCCAGCAGCTTAGATCCAGGGTCGGATGGCTACACCTTC	CASSLDPGSDGYTF
TRBV5-4	once	TRBJ1-4	-	TGTGCCAGCAGCTTGGGGCAGGGGATTGAAAAACTGTTTTTT	CASSLGQGIEKLFF
TRBV5-1	-	TRBJ2-7	-	TGCGCCAGCAGCTTGGGACAGGTCCGACACTACGAGCAGTACTTC	CASSLGQVRHYEQYF
TRBV29-1	-	TRBJ2-1	-	TGCAGCGCCTCTCGCTGGACAGTTAGGGGCTCCTACAATGAGCAGTTCTTC	CSASRWTVRGSYNEQFF
TRBV12-3/TRBV12-4	-	TRBJ1-2	-	TGTGCCAGCGAGAGGCCGGGGTTGAATGGCTACACCTTC	CASERPGLNGYTF
TRBV18	-	TRBJ1-4	-	TGTGCCAGCTCACCCCTCGCGGGGGAAAAACTGTTTTTT	CASSPLAGEKLFF
TRBV28	-	TRBJ1-6	-	TGTGCCAGCAGTTTTCGGGGAGGGTGGGATTCACCCCTCCACTTT	CASSFRGGWDSPLHF